One and the same sample provided the 13 T cell receptor beta chains below, sequenced in a study of tumor and adjacent non-tumor tissue in lung cancer. The template was RNA from unsorted bulk tissue. The normal lung tissue was taken more than 3 cm from the tumor edge. TCRbeta libraries were built with three rounds of nested PCR, modified from ARM-PCR. TCRdb processed the multiplex PCR reads anew with MiXCR; each CDR3 protein has one entry. Of some 97,000 distinct CDR3 sequences listed, less than 75% are singletons. Specimen: distant non-tumor lung tissue. The receptors here all came from a man aged 25 to 40 with non-small cell lung cancer.

Turning to this clonotype: A much larger clone lies one base from this, so it may be a read error. This chain links TRBV11-2 with TRBJ2-1, with TRBD2 identical over 10 bases. Germline V gene data show CDR1 as SGHAT and CDR2 as FQNNGV. The CDR3 length is 15 residues. The CDR3 is CAISLLAGDYNEQFF. The CDR3 DNA sequence: TGTGCCATCAGCCTCCTAGCGGGAGATTACAATGAGCAGTTCTTC.

As concerns this clonotype: The germline gene is not matched at one end of the junction; a read error may be the cause. The genes are TRBV12-3 or TRBV12-4 and TRBJ1-5; D is undetermined. This CDR3 has 11 residues. This chain's CDR3 is CAISSRGPRHF. The CDR3 nucleotides read TGTGCCATCAGTTCTCGAGGGCCCCGGCATTTT.

As regards this clonotype: At one end, the junction sequence differs from germline, possibly due to a read error. This rearrangement joins TRBV29-1 to TRBJ2-7; D remains unclear. In germline, CDR1 is SQVTM, CDR2 ANQGSEA. The CDR3 consists of 12 residues. The DNA of the CDR3 is TGCAGTGTTGAAAGTGACTCCTACGAGCAGCACTTC. It is translated as CSVESDSYEQHF.

This clonotype appeared many times. The chain links TRBV20-1 to TRBJ2-7; TRBD2 matches 10 bases. V shed 0 bases and J 5 bases; nucleotides not matched to a gene: 7. The CDR3 extends over 15 amino acids. CDR1 and CDR2 from the germline V gene are DFQATT and SNEGSKA (reference sequence). CDR3 nucleotides: TGCAGTGCTAGAGATTTGGCTAGCGGGAGAGACGAGCAGTACTTC. Protein sequence: CSARDLASGRDEQYF.

This clonotype occurred many times. The chain carries TRBV20-1 and TRBJ2-7, with D uncertain. Trimming removed 2 bases from V and 7 bases from J, with 18 bases in between. Germline assignment: CDR1 DFQATT and CDR2 SNEGSKA (reference sequence). This CDR3 has 14 amino acids. CDR3 loop: CSARQRTSLLEQYF. The CDR3 bases are TGCAGTGCTAGACAGCGAACCTCTCTCTTGGAGCAGTACTTC.

With respect to this clonotype: Possible read error: a much larger clone is one base away. In DNA form, the CDR3 reads TGTGCCAGCAGTGGAAGGGGGGTTGAGGAGAGCCAGTACTTC. Translated: CASSGRGVEESQYF. V gene TRBV6-6 combines with J gene TRBJ2-5; D may be TRBD1 or TRBD2 (6 bases each). CDR3 length: 14 residues. Per germline, CDR1 MNHNY and CDR2 SVGAGI (reference sequence).

Concerning this clonotype: A much larger clone differs from this one at a single base, so this may be a read error. The gene calls are TRBV20-1 and TRBJ2-3, with 7 bases identical to TRBD2. The length of the CDR3 is 16 residues. CDR1 is DFQATT and CDR2 is SNEGSKA in the germline V gene (reference sequence). CDR3 in DNA: TGCAATGCTCTCGCGGGGGTGCCGTCGTACACAGATACGCAGTATTTT. It encodes CNALAGVPSYTDTQYF.

This clonotype appeared a few times. The chain links TRBV28 to TRBJ1-6; TRBD1 agrees at 10 bases. The V gene's germline CDR1 is MDHEN and CDR2 SYDVKM. V shed 10 bases, J shed 8 bases, and the junction held 2 bases outside the gene matches. This CDR3 region has 12 residues. Here the CDR3 reads CANGQGDSPLHF. In DNA, the CDR3 is TGTGCCAACGGACAGGGGGATTCACCCCTCCACTTT.

This clonotype showed up just a few times. The DNA for the CDR3 is TGTGCCAGCAGCAACACAGGGGGCTATGGCTACACCTTC. Its translation: CASSNTGGYGYTF. The V gene is TRBV11-2, the J gene TRBJ1-2; 8 bases map to TRBD1. Germline V gene lookup returns CDR1 SGHAT and CDR2 FQNNGV. The trim removed 5 bases at V and 4 bases at J, leaving 3 bases unmatched. This CDR3 is built from 13 residues.

For this clonotype: At one end, the junction sequence differs from germline, possibly due to a read error. The chain employs TRBV11-3 and TRBJ2-3; D is uncertain. CDR1 is SGHNT, CDR2 YENEEA, per germline. The CDR3 contains 13 residues. The CDR3 DNA sequence: TGTGCCAGCAGCTCCGAGGCCACAGATATGCAGTATTTT. Residues: CASSSEATDMQYF. Full variable domain (rest looked up from reference TRBV11-3 and TRBJ2-3): EAGVVQSPRYKIIEKKQPVAFWCNPISGHNTLYWYLQNLGQGPELLIRYENEEAVDDSQLPKDRFSAERLKGVDSTLKIQPAELGDSAVYLCASSSEATDMQYFGPGTRLTVL.

As regards this clonotype: A single base separates this from a much larger clone, so it may be a read error. The chain carries TRBV6-1 and TRBJ2-7; a possible D gene is TRBD1 (5 bases). Germline-derived CDR1 and CDR2 are MNHNS and SASEGT. There are 13 residues in the CDR3. V was pared by 7 bases and J by 0 bases, with 10 bases between. This CDR3 reads CASNNRSSYEQYF. DNA for the CDR3: TGTGCCAGCAATAACAGGAGCTCCTACGAGCAGTACTTC.

As concerns this clonotype: One junction end disagrees with the germline gene, perhaps due to a read error. The chain couples TRBV11-3 to TRBJ2-1; 9 bases match TRBD2. There are 15 residues in the CDR3. Looked up from germline, CDR1 is SGHNT and CDR2 is YENEEA. CDR3 amino acids: CASNLGQTSGNEQSF. The CDR3 nucleotides read TGTGCCAGCAACTTAGGGCAGACTAGCGGCAATGAGCAGTCCTTC. Variable domain in full (rest from reference TRBV11-3 and TRBJ2-1): EAGVVQSPRYKIIEKKQPVAFWCNPISGHNTLYWYLQNLGQGPELLIRYENEEAVDDSQLPKDRFSAERLKGVDSTLKIQPAELGDSAVYLCASNLGQTSGNEQSFGPGTRLTVL.

As regards this clonotype: One junction end disagrees with the germline gene, perhaps due to a read error. The rearrangement joins TRBV6-2 or TRBV6-3 to TRBJ2-2; TRBD2 matches at 8 bases. Germline assignment: CDR1 MNHEY and CDR2 SVGEGT. The CDR3 spans 14 residues. The CDR3 DNA reads TGTGTCAGCACCCAACCGGGGGGGACCGGGGAGCTGTTTTTT. This sequence encodes CVSTQPGGTGELFF.